This T cell receptor beta chain was identified during a study of T cell clonotyping in hematopoietic cell transplantation. Noted time point: recipient sample about 28 days before transplant, after cytoreduction. Recipients were bled about 28 days pretransplant and at posttransplant days 30, 100, 180. Whole-study results and caveats: Higher Inverse Simpson Index values in graft donor and pretransplant recipient predicted broader posttransplant TCR diversity. No sorting was done, leaving CD4 and CD8 contributions mixed.

Sequencing was performed with immunoSEQ multiplex PCR; in TCRdb, only in-frame clones are kept and a portion is missing. The table has about 19,000 clones, about 80% seen once. Note on this clone: The antigen is undetermined.

With 5 bases removed from V and 2 bases from J, the gap between germline ends came to 13 bases. The germline V gene encodes CDR1 GTSNPN and CDR2 SVGIG (reference sequence). This CDR3 has 14 amino acids. This material consisted of peripheral blood mononuclear cells, taken before stem cell transplant. The chain couples TRBV30 to TRBJ1-3; D perhaps matches TRBD1 (5 bases). The TCR originated in a man aged 60 to 75 with acute myeloid leukemia. Some clones in this sample may be carry-over from other donors' samples. Here the CDR3 DNA reads TGTGCCTGGGGGCCGGGGGGAACTGGAAACACCATATATTTT. It yields the protein CAWGPGGTGNTIYF.